The clone carrying this TCR beta chain was detected only once. Authors' analysis steps: Amplification of reference gene primers provided the estimated nucleated cell counts. The protocol was immunoSEQ multiplex PCR, while the TCRdb copy is restricted to in-frame clones and leaves out a portion. V and J calls plus clone size are reproduced from that table; the DNA served to infer D and trimming. The sample contains around 200,000 clones, around 80% of which appear only once. V was pared by 3 bases and J by 0 bases, with 13 bases between. The CDR3 runs 16 residues. Germline V gene lookup returns CDR1 SGHTA and CDR2 FQGNSA. This entry belongs to a study of blood T cell repertoires in COVID-19. About the study: Samples taken during acute and convalescent COVID-19 were collected in the United States, Italy and Spain.

Material for sequencing was peripheral blood. The TCR sequence derives from a man over 45 who had recovered from COVID-19. The chain has TRBV7-2 and TRBJ2-3; the D gene is possibly TRBD2 (6 bases). DNA of the CDR3: TGTGCCAGCAGCTTGGTAGCGGATCCTAGCACAGATACGCAGTATTTT. Encoded protein: CASSLVADPSTDTQYF.